This T cell receptor beta chain was observed in a study of shared clonotypes between healthy human individuals. Whole-study results and caveats: Clonotype sharing levels among donors were expected to vary with sequencing depth.

The test was conducted at deep level. The table came from immunoSEQ multiplex PCR; TCRdb's copy has only in-frame clones and leaves some out. The sample consists of about 450,000 clones, 70% to 80% of them appearing once. The germline gives CDR1 SGHRS, CDR2 YFSETQ. The CDR3 spans 14 residues. The V and J ends lost 0 bases and 6 bases respectively, with 13 bases between them. Donors were healthy HIV-negative adults without recent acute infections or vaccinations. Unsorted samples relied on some 90 million PBMCs, which served as the source of genomic DNA. This clone was counted a single time. Antigen unknown.

The sample taken for sequencing was PBMCs. This receptor was obtained from a woman in her 40s in good health. Some clones in this sample may be carry-over from other donors' samples. This chain connects TRBV5-1 to TRBJ2-7, with D perhaps matching TRBD1 or TRBD2 (5 bases each). Here the CDR3 reads CASSLGQGGSEQYF. The CDR3 DNA reads as TGCGCCAGCAGCTTGGGGCAGGGTGGGAGCGAGCAGTACTTC.